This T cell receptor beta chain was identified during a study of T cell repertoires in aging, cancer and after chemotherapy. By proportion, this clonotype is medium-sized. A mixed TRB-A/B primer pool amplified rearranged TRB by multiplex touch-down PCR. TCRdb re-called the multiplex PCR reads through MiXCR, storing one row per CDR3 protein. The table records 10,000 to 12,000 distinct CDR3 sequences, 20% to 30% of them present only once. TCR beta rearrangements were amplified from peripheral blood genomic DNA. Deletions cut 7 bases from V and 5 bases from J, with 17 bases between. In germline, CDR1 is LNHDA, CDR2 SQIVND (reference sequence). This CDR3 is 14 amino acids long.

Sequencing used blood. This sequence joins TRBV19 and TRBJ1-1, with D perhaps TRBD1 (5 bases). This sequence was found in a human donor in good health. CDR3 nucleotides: TGTGCCAGTATCCCGGGCAGGGACGGGACTGAAGCTTTCTTT. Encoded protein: CASIPGRDGTEAFF.